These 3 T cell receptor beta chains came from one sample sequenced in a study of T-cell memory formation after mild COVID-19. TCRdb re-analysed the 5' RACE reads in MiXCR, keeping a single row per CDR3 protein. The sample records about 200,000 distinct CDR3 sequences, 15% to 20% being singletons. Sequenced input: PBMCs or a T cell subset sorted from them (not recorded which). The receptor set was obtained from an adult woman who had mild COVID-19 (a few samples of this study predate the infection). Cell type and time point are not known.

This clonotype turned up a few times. This CDR3 is CASTETGYTGELFF. As DNA, the CDR3 is TGTGCCAGCACCGAGACAGGGTACACCGGGGAGCTGTTTTTT. This chain links TRBV6-5 with TRBJ2-2, with 7 nucleotides matching TRBD1. CDR3 length equals 14 residues. Germline V lookup: CDR1 MNHEY, CDR2 SVGAGI. Trimming at V came to 7 bases and at J to 3 bases, leaving 5 bases not matched to a gene.

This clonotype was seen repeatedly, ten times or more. The DNA of the CDR3 is TGTGCCAGCAGCCAAGCTAGCGGAATGAAAGAGACCCAGTACTTC. It is translated as CASSQASGMKETQYF. The rearrangement uses TRBV7-2 and TRBJ2-5; 7 nucleotides align to TRBD2. Trimming removed 5 bases from V and 3 bases from J; junction bases left unmatched: 9. Germline lookup yields CDR1 SGHTA and CDR2 FQGNSA. The CDR3 contains 15 residues.

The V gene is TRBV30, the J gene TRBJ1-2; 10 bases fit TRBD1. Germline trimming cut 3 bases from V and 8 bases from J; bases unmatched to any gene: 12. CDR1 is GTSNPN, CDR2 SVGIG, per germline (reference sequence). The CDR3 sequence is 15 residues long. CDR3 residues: CAWSTPPGTGDGYTF. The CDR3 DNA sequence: TGTGCCTGGAGCACCCCTCCCGGGACAGGGGACGGCTACACCTTC.